This T cell receptor (beta chain) stems from a study of post-analysis software for immune sequencing data. At the level of the study: Disease courses included relapsing-remitting, secondary progressive and progressive-relapsing multiple sclerosis.

Germline assignment: CDR1 SGHRS and CDR2 YFSETQ. V lost 4 bases and J 0 bases, leaving 13 bases between the germline ends. The length of the CDR3 is 15 residues. Overall study findings and caveats: Significantly lower normalized Chao1 diversity was found in patients with multiple sclerosis relative to controls. Patients had higher frequencies than controls of five or six TRBV segments, including TRBV5-6, TRBV5-1 and TRBV20-1. With F measure, samples from one preparation batch clustered together strongly.

Unique molecular identifiers were present in the TCR beta cDNA libraries. Input amounts of 1 to 10 million T cells were used. These gave about 500,000 cDNA molecules, so each molecule approximated one T cell. TCRdb fed the PCR reads into MiXCR, producing one record per CDR3 protein. The top ten hold over 1.2% of the sample, which has 150,000 to 200,000 distinct CDR3 sequences, about 32% seen once. Only a few counts were recorded for this clonotype. Its specificity is not known. The chain uses TRBV5-1 and TRBJ1-1; the D is unclear. The sequence derives from a girl aged 10 to 17 with multiple sclerosis. Sample: blood. Here the CDR3 DNA reads TGCGCCAGCAGCCCCACTCTGTCCCTGAACACTGAAGCTTTCTTT. Protein product: CASSPTLSLNTEAFF.